Included here is one TCR beta chain sequence, with context. Trimming took 6 bases from V and 0 from J, leaving 11 bases between them. The CDR3 contains 15 residues. The V gene's germline CDR1 is MGHRA and CDR2 YSYEKL. Via MiXCR, TCRdb re-called the 5' RACE reads, giving one row per CDR3 protein. This table holds some 160,000 distinct CDR3 sequences, approximately 9.9% found once. These data belong to a study of T cells after yellow fever vaccination. Study summary: With SMART-Seq v4 Ultra Low Input, the fractions containing low cell numbers were prepared.

The clonotype comes from a man between 18 and 29 years old who received the YFV17D yellow fever vaccine. V is TRBV4-1 and J is TRBJ2-2; D gene unclear. Sequenced material: CD8+ T cells sorted from PBMCs, taken 45 days after the yellow fever booster vaccination. The CDR3 loop is CASSQRLANTGELFF. The CDR3 DNA follows: TGCGCCAGCAGTCAGAGGCTAGCGAACACCGGGGAGCTGTTTTTT.